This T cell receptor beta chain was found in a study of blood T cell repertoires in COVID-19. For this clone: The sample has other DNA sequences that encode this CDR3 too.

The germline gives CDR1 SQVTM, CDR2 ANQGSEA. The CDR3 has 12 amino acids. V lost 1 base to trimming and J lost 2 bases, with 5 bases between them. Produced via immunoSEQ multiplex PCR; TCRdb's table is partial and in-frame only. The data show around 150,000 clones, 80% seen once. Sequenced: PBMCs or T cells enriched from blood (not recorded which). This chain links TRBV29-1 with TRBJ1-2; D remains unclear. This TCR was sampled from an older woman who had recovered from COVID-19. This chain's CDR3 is CSVEGQNYGYTF. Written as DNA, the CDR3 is TGCAGCGTTGAAGGACAAAACTATGGCTACACCTTC. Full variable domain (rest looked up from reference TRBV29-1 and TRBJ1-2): SAVISQKPSRDICQRGTSLTIQCQVDSQVTMMFWYRQQPGQSLTLIATANQGSEATYESGFVIDKFPISRPNLTFSTLTVSNMSPEDSSIYLCSVEGQNYGYTFGSGTRLTVV.